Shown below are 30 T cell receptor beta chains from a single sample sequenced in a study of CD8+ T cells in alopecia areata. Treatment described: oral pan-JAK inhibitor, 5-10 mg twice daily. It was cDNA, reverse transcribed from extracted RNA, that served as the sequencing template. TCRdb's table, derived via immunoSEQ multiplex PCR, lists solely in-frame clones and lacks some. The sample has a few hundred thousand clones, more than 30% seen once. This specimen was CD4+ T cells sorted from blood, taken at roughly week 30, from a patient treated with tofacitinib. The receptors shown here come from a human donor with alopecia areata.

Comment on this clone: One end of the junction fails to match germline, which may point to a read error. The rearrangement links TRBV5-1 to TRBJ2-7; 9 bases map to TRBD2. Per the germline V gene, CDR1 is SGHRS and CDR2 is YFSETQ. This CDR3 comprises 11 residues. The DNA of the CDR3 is TGCGCCAGCACCGATAGCGGGAGACTTGACTTC. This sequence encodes CASTDSGRLDF. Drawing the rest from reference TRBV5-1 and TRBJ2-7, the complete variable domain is KAGVTQTPRYLIKTRGQQVTLSCSPISGHRSVSWYQQTPGQGLQFLFEYFSETQRNKGNFPGRFSGRQFSNSRSEMNVSTLELGDSALYLCASTDSGRLDFGPGTRLTVT.

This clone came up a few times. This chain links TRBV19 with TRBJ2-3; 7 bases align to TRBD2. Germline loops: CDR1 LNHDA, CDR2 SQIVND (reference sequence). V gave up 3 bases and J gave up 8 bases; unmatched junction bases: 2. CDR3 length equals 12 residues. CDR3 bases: TGTGCCAGTAGTATCAGCGGGGTTACGCAGTATTTT. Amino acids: CASSISGVTQYF.

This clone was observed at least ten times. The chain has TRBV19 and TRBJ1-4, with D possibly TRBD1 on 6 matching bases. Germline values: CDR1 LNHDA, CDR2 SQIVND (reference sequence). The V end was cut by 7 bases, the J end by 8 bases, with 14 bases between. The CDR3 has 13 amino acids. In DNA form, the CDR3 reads TGTGCCAGTACGTTCGCCAGGGGAGAAAAACTGTTTTTT. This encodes CASTFARGEKLFF.

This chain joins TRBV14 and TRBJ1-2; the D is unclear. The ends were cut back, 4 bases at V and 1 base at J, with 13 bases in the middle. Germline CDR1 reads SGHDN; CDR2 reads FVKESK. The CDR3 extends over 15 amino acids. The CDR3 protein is CASSPSQTLNYGYTF. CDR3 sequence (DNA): TGTGCCAGCAGCCCGTCGCAGACCCTTAACTATGGCTACACCTTC. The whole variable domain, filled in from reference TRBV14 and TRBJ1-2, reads EAGVTQFPSHSVIEKGQTVTLRCDPISGHDNLYWYRRVMGKEIKFLLHFVKESKQDESGMPNNRFLAERTGGTYSTLKVQPAELEDSGVYFCASSPSQTLNYGYTFGSGTRLTVV.

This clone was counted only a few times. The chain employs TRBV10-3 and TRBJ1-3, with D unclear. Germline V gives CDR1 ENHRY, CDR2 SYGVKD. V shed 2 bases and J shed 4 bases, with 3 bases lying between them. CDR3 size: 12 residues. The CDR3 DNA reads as TGTGCCATCAGTGAGCTCGGAAACACCATATATTTT. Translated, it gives CAISELGNTIYF.

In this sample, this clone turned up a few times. CDR3 bases: TGCGCCAGCAGCCAGTGGGGACAGGGGACCAAAAACATTCAGTACTTC. This encodes CASSQWGQGTKNIQYF. This chain links TRBV4-1 with TRBJ2-4, with 10 bases lining up with TRBD1. V shed 3 bases and J 2 bases; nucleotides not matched to a gene: 4. Germline V CDR1 and CDR2: MGHRA, YSYEKL. The CDR3 length is 16 residues.

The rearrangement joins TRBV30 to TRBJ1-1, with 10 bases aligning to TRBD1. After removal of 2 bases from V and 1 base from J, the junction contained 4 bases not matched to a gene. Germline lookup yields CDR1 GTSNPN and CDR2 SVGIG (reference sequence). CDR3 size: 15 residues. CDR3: CAWSLRQGANTEAFF. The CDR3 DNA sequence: TGTGCCTGGAGTCTACGACAGGGGGCGAACACTGAAGCTTTCTTT. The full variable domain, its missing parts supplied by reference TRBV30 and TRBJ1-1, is SQTIHQWPATLVQPVGSPLSLECTVEGTSNPNLYWYRQAAGRGLQLLFYSVGIGQISSEVPQNLSASRPQDRQFILSSKKLLLSDSGFYLCAWSLRQGANTEAFFGQGTRLTVV.

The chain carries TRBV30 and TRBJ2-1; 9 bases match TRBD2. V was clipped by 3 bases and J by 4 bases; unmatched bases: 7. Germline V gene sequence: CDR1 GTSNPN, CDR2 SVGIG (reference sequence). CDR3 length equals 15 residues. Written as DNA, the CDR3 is TGTGCCTGGAGGGTAGCGGGGGCTCAATACAATGAGCAGTTCTTC. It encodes CAWRVAGAQYNEQFF.

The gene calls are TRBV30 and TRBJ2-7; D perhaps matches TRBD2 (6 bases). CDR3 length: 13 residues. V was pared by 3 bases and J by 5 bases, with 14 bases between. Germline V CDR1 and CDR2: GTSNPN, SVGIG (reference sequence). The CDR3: CAWRGGPPNEQYF. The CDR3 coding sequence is TGTGCCTGGAGAGGAGGGCCTCCAAACGAGCAGTACTTC.

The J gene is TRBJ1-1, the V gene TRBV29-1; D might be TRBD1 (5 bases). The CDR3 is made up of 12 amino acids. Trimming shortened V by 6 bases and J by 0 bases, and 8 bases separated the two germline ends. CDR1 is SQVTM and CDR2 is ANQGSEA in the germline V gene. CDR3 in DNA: TGCAGCGTAAGGGACTTGAACACTGAAGCTTTCTTT. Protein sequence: CSVRDLNTEAFF.

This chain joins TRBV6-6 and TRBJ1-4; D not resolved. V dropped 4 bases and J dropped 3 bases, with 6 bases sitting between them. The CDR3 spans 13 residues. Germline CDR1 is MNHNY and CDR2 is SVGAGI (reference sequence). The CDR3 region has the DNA TGTGCCAGCAGTTCGGACCCTAATGAAAAACTGTTTTTT. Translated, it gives CASSSDPNEKLFF.

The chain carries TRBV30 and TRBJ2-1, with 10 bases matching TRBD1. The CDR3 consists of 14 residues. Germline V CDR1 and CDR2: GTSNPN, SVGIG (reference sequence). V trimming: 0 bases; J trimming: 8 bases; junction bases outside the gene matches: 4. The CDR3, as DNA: TGTGCCTGGAGTGTAAGACAGGGGGCGGATGAGCAGTTCTTC. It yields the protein CAWSVRQGADEQFF.

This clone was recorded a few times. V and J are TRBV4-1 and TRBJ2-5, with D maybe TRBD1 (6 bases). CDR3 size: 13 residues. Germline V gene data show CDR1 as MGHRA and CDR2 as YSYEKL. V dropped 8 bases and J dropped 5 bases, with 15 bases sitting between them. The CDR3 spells CASQKQGMETQYF. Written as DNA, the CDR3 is TGCGCCAGCCAGAAACAGGGTATGGAGACCCAGTACTTC.

The CDR3 DNA is TGTGCCTGGAGTTACGGGTCAGCTAATCAGCCCCAGCATTTT. This translates into CAWSYGSANQPQHF. The chain employs TRBV30 and TRBJ1-5, with D unresolved. The CDR3 spans 14 residues. V shed 2 bases and J shed 4 bases, with 12 bases lying between them. Per the germline V gene, CDR1 is GTSNPN and CDR2 is SVGIG (reference sequence).

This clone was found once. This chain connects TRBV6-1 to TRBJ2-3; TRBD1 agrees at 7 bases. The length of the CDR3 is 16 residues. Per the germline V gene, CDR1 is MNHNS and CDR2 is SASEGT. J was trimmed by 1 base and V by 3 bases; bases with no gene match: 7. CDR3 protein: CASSEQGVSGTDTQYF. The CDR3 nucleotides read TGTGCCAGCAGTGAGCAGGGGGTTTCGGGCACAGATACGCAGTATTTT.

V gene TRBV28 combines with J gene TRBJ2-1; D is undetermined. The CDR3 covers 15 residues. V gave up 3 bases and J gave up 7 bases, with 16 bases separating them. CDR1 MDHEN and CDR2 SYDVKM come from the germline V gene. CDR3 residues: CASSLEGGFRNEQFF. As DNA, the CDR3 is TGTGCCAGCAGTTTGGAAGGTGGTTTTCGGAATGAGCAGTTCTTC.

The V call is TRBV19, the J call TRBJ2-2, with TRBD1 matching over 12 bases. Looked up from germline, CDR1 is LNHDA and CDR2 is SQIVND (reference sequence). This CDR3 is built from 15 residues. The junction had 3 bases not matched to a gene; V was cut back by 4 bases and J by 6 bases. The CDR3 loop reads CASSTGTGGSGELFF. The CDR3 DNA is TGTGCCAGTAGTACCGGGACAGGGGGCTCCGGGGAGCTGTTTTTT.

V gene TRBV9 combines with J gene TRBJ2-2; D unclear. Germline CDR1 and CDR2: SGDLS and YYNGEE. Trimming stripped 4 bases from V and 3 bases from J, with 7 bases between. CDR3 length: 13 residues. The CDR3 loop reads CASSPRYTGELFF. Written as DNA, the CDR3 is TGTGCCAGCAGCCCCAGATACACCGGGGAGCTGTTTTTT.

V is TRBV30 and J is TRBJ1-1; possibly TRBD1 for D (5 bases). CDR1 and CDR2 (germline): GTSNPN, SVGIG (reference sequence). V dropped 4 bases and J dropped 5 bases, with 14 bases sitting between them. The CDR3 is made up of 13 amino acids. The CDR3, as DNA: TGTGCCTGGACTCTCACGGGGGGGACTGAAGCTTTCTTT. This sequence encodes CAWTLTGGTEAFF.

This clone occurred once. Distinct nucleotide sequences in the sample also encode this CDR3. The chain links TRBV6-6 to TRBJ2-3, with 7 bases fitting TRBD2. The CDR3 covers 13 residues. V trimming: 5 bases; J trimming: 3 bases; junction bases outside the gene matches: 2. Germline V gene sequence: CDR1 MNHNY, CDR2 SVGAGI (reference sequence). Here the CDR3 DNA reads TGTGCCAGCAGTCGGACTAGTACAGATACGCAGTATTTT. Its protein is CASSRTSTDTQYF.

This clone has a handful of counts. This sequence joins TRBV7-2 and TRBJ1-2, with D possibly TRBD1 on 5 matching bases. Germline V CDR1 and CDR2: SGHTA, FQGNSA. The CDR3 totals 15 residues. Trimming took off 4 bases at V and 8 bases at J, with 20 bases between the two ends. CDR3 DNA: TGTGCCAGCAGCTCGATCCGGGACGGCAGCGGAGGCTACACCTTC. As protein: CASSSIRDGSGGYTF. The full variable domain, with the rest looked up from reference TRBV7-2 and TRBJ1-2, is GAGVSQSPSNKVTEKGKDVELRCDPISGHTALYWYRQSLGQGLEFLIYFQGNSAPDKSGLPSDRFSAERTGGSVSTLTIQRTQQEDSAVYLCASSSIRDGSGGYTFGSGTRLTVV.

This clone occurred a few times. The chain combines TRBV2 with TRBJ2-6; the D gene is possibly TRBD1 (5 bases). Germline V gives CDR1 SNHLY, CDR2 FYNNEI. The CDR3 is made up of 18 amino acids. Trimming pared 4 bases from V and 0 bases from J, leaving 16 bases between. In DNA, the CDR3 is TGTGCCAGCAGTGTTTTCGGACAACCAAGCTCTGGGGCCAACGTCCTGACTTTC. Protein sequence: CASSVFGQPSSGANVLTF.

The CDR3 here is CASSYWPHKNTGELFF. CDR3 DNA sequence: TGTGCCAGCAGTTACTGGCCTCATAAGAACACCGGGGAGCTGTTTTTT. The V call is TRBV6-5, the J call TRBJ2-2; no clear D. V was trimmed by 1 base and J by 1 base, leaving 10 bases between them. The CDR3 spans 16 residues. The germline V gene has CDR1 MNHEY and CDR2 SVGAGI.

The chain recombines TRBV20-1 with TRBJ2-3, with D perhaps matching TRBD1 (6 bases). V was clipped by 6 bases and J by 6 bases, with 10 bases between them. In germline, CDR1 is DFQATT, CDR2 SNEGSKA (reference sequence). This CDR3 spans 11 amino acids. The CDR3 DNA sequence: TGCAGTGCGAGACAGGACGATACGCAGTATTTT. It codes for CSARQDDTQYF.

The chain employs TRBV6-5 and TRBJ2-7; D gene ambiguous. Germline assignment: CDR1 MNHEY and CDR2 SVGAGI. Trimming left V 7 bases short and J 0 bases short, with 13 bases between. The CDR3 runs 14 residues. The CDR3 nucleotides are TGTGCCAGCACCCCTGACATTACCTCCTACGAGCAGTACTTC. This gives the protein CASTPDITSYEQYF.

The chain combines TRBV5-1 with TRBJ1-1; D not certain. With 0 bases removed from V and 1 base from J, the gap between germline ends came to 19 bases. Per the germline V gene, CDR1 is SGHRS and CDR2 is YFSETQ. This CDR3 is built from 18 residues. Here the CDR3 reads CASSLAVGFWAQNTEAFF. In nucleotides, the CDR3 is TGCGCCAGCAGCTTGGCCGTCGGTTTCTGGGCACAGAACACTGAAGCTTTCTTT.

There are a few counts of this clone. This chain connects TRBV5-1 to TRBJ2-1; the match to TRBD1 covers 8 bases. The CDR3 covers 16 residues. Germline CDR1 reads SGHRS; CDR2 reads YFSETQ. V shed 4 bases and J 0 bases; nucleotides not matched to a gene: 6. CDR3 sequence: CASSPLGTGSYNEQFF. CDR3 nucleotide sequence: TGCGCCAGCAGCCCTCTCGGGACAGGCTCCTACAATGAGCAGTTCTTC.

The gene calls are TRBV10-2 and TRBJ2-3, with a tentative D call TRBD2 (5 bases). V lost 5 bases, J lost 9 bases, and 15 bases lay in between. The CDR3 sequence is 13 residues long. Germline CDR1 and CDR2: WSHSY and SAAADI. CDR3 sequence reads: CASSPADGRTQYF. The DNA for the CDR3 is TGCGCCAGCAGTCCGGCGGATGGGAGAACGCAGTATTTT.

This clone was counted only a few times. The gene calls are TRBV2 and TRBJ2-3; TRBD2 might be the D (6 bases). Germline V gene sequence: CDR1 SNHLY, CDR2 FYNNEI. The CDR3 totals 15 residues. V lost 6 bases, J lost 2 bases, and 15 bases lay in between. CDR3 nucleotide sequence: TGTGCCAGCAGGACTGGGGGACTCCCCACAGATACGCAGTATTTT. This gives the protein CASRTGGLPTDTQYF.

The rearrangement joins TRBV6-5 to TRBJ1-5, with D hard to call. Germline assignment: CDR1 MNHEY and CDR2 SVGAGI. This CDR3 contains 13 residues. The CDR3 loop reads CVSRAGSNQPQHF. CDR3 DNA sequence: TGTGTCTCCCGGGCGGGAAGCAATCAGCCCCAGCATTTT.